This is a list of T cell receptor beta chains from one sample in a study of blood T cell repertoires in COVID-19. Method: immunoSEQ multiplex PCR; TCRdb's copy keeps in-frame clones and lacks some. The sample includes 240,000 or so clones, roughly 83% seen only once; the top ten take roughly 10%. The sequenced sample was peripheral blood. These receptors all come from a woman of 80 years or more with acute or convalescent COVID-19. CDR3s include the opening cysteine and the closing phenylalanine or tryptophan. D genes are given only for firm matches. Size is omitted from some rows. Given values are once, few, many or a class for expanded clones.

V,length,J,size,D,CDR3,DNA
TRBV18,13,TRBJ2-7,.,TRBD1,CASSRDRSGEQYF,TGTGCCAGCTCAAGGGACAGGTCGGGGGAGCAGTACTTC
TRBV2,14,TRBJ2-7,.,.,CAIIETGSSYEQYF,TGTGCCATAATCGAGACGGGAAGCTCCTACGAGCAGTACTTC
TRBV28,18,TRBJ1-1,.,TRBD1,CASSLPAGTGIPNTEAFF,TGTGCCAGCAGCTTACCCGCCGGGACAGGGATCCCGAACACTGAAGCTTTCTTT
TRBV6-5,15,TRBJ2-2,.,TRBD2,CASNVLAVNTGELFF,TGTGCCAGCAATGTTCTAGCGGTTAACACCGGGGAGCTGTTTTTT
TRBV2,15,TRBJ1-1,.,TRBD1,CASRRDRGRVGEAFF,TGTGCCAGCAGGCGGGACAGGGGAAGAGTTGGTGAAGCTTTCTTT
TRBV11-2,13,TRBJ2-1,.,TRBD2,CASSHSGDNEQFF,TGTGCCAGCAGCCATAGCGGGGACAATGAGCAGTTCTTC
TRBV6-1,17,TRBJ1-6,.,TRBD1,CASSEVVGQGRNSPLHF,TGTGCCAGCAGTGAAGTGGTAGGACAGGGGAGAAATTCACCCCTCCACTTT
TRBV11-2,13,TRBJ1-1,.,.,CASRIPGTPEAFF,TGTGCCAGCAGGATCCCCGGGACACCAGAAGCTTTCTTT
TRBV7-9,16,TRBJ2-7,once,.,CASSSRGGSGAYEQYF,TGTGCCAGCAGCTCAAGGGGGGGCTCTGGAGCCTACGAGCAGTACTTC
TRBV2,18,TRBJ1-1,once,TRBD1,CASSEYVPGQGAVTEAFF,TGTGCCAGCAGTGAATATGTACCGGGACAGGGGGCTGTCACTGAAGCTTTCTTT
TRBV4-2,14,TRBJ1-6,.,TRBD1,CASSTGGWNSPLHF,TGTGCCAGCAGCACAGGGGGGTGGAATTCACCCCTCCACTTT
TRBV18,13,TRBJ1-2,.,.,CASSPEPDYGYTF,TGTGCCAGCTCACCAGAACCAGACTATGGCTACACCTTC
TRBV28,14,TRBJ1-2,.,TRBD1,CASSPGGANYGYTF,TGTGCCAGCAGCCCAGGGGGAGCTAACTATGGCTACACCTTC
TRBV4-2,15,TRBJ2-3,.,.,CASSQAAINTDTQYF,TGTGCCAGCAGCCAAGCCGCTATAAACACAGATACGCAGTATTTT
TRBV5-4,15,TRBJ2-2,.,.,CASSPPAGNTGELFF,TGTGCCAGCAGCCCCCCCGCGGGGAACACCGGGGAGCTGTTTTTT
TRBV6-5,14,TRBJ1-2,few,TRBD1,CASSSGTGTDGYTF,TGTGCCAGCAGTTCCGGGACAGGGACAGATGGCTACACCTTC
TRBV3-1/TRBV3-2,15,TRBJ2-5,.,TRBD1,CASSQGQGVGETQYF,TGTGCCAGCAGCCAGGGACAGGGGGTGGGGGAGACCCAGTACTTC